A single sample is the source of the 31 T cell receptor beta chains below, sequenced in a study of shared clonotypes between healthy human individuals. Generated by immunoSEQ multiplex PCR, the TCRdb table keeps only in-frame clones and is missing some. The sample yields approximately 2.3 million clones, approximately 93% seen once. The specimen sequenced was naive CD4+ T cells from PBMCs. Subset specified: CD45RA+ positively selected. All receptors derive from a man younger than 35 in good health. Some clones in this sample may be carry-over from other donors' samples.

V usage is TRBV19 and J usage is TRBJ1-2; TRBD1 agrees at 9 bases. The trim removed 5 bases at V and 8 bases at J, leaving 12 bases unmatched. Germline CDR1 reads LNHDA; CDR2 reads SQIVND (reference sequence). CDR3 size: 15 residues. Here the CDR3 DNA reads TGTGCCAGTAGTCGACATAGGGGACAGGGTGGAGGCTACACCTTC. This codes for CASSRHRGQGGGYTF. The complete variable domain, with remaining parts taken from reference TRBV19 and TRBJ1-2, reads DGGITQSPKYLFRKEGQNVTLSCEQNLNHDAMYWYRQDPGQGLRLIYYSQIVNDFQKGDIAEGYSVSREKKESFPLTVTSAQKNPTAFYLCASSRHRGQGGGYTFGSGTRLTVV.

This chain links TRBV5-1 with TRBJ1-2, with TRBD1 identical over 7 bases. V was clipped by 4 bases and J by 4 bases; unmatched bases: 10. This CDR3 is built from 15 residues. CDR1 and CDR2 (germline): SGHRS, YFSETQ. The CDR3 loop reads CASSPRDSPIYGYTF. DNA of the CDR3: TGCGCCAGCAGCCCCAGGGACAGCCCCATCTATGGCTACACCTTC.

V and J are TRBV12-5 and TRBJ1-3; 7 bases are a match to TRBD1. The CDR3 runs to 13 residues. In germline, CDR1 is LGHNT, CDR2 FRNRAP. The V and J ends lost 11 bases and 4 bases, in that order; junction bases with no gene match: 8. The CDR3 DNA sequence: TGTGCTTCGGGACAGTCAGGAGGAAACACCATATATTTT. It translates to CASGQSGGNTIYF.

This sequence joins TRBV7-3 and TRBJ2-1; D call uncertain. The CDR3 contains 14 residues. The V gene's germline CDR1 is SGHTA and CDR2 FQGTGA. Trimming took 5 bases from V and 8 from J, leaving 16 bases between them. CDR3 in amino acids: CASSRGYANDEQFF. In nucleotides, the CDR3 is TGTGCCAGCAGCCGAGGTTACGCCAACGATGAGCAGTTCTTC. Full variable domain (missing parts from reference TRBV7-3 and TRBJ2-1): GAGVSQTPSNKVTEKGKYVELRCDPISGHTALYWYRQSLGQGPEFLIYFQGTGAADDSGLPNDRFFAVRPEGSVSTLKIQRTERGDSAVYLCASSRGYANDEQFFGPGTRLTVL.

The chain recombines TRBV5-4 with TRBJ2-7, with 9 bases matching TRBD1. The CDR3 length is 15 residues. Germline-derived CDR1 and CDR2 are SGHNT and YYREEE (reference sequence). V trimming: 4 bases; J trimming: 1 base; junction bases outside the gene matches: 6. The CDR3 sequence is CASSIPGQGSYEQYF. Written as DNA, the CDR3 is TGTGCCAGCAGCATACCGGGACAGGGTTCCTACGAGCAGTACTTC.

The chain has TRBV4-2 and TRBJ2-5, with 10 bases identical to TRBD2. Germline CDR1 is LGHNA and CDR2 is YNFKEQ. The J segment lost 4 bases and the V segment lost 2 bases, leaving 10 bases of the junction unmatched. The CDR3 is made up of 17 amino acids. The DNA for the CDR3 is TGTGCCAGCAGCCAAAAAACTGCTAGCGGGAGCGGAGAGACCCAGTACTTC. This codes for CASSQKTASGSGETQYF.

The count of this clone is one. The rearrangement links TRBV11-2 to TRBJ1-2; 8 bases are shared with TRBD1. In germline, CDR1 is SGHAT, CDR2 FQNNGV. V lost 0 bases to trimming and J lost 2 bases; unmatched junction nucleotides: 2. This CDR3 spans 15 amino acids. CDR3 protein: CASSLDPGGNYGYTF. The CDR3 region has the DNA TGTGCCAGCAGCTTAGATCCAGGGGGCAACTATGGCTACACCTTC. The complete variable domain, with remaining parts taken from reference TRBV11-2 and TRBJ1-2, reads EAGVAQSPRYKIIEKRQSVAFWCNPISGHATLYWYQQILGQGPKLLIQFQNNGVVDDSQLPKDRFSAERLKGVDSTLKIQPAKLEDSAVYLCASSLDPGGNYGYTFGSGTRLTVV.

The chain recombines TRBV18 with TRBJ1-2; tentative D call: TRBD1 (5 bases). The CDR3 extends over 15 amino acids. Germline CDR1 is KGHSH and CDR2 is LQKENI. V gave up 1 base and J gave up 9 bases, with 18 bases separating them. The chain's CDR3 is CASSPLGTDLHRYTF. The CDR3 DNA follows: TGTGCCAGCTCACCACTAGGGACGGACCTTCACCGCTACACCTTC. Variable domain in full (rest from reference TRBV18 and TRBJ1-2): NAGVMQNPRHLVRRRGQEARLRCSPMKGHSHVYWYRQLPEEGLKFMVYLQKENIIDESGMPKERFSAEFPKEGPSILRIQQVVRGDSAAYFCASSPLGTDLHRYTFGSGTRLTVV.

This sequence joins TRBV6-5 and TRBJ2-7; the D call may be TRBD1 or TRBD2 (5 bases each). V dropped 4 bases and J dropped 0 bases, with 10 bases sitting between them. This CDR3 is built from 14 residues. Germline V lookup: CDR1 MNHEY, CDR2 SVGAGI. The CDR3 is CASSWGRSSYEQYF. The CDR3 nucleotides read TGTGCCAGCAGTTGGGGGAGATCCTCCTACGAGCAGTACTTC.

V gene TRBV27 combines with J gene TRBJ2-5, with D possibly matching TRBD2 (6 bases). The CDR3 is 13 amino acids. Trimming cost V 4 bases and J 9 bases, with 15 bases left between them. The germline V gene has CDR1 MNHEY and CDR2 SMNVEV (reference sequence). This chain's CDR3 is CASSWDSLGPQYF. DNA for the CDR3: TGTGCCAGCAGTTGGGACTCCCTCGGGCCCCAGTACTTC.

The chain carries TRBV6-5 and TRBJ1-2; 10 bases agree with TRBD1. This CDR3 spans 13 amino acids. Per the germline V gene, CDR1 is MNHEY and CDR2 is SVGAGI. With 8 bases clipped from V and 8 bases from J, the junction kept 8 bases outside the gene matches. CDR3 sequence (DNA): TGTGCCAGCTCAGACAGGGGGCTTGGGGGCTACACCTTC. Amino acids: CASSDRGLGGYTF.

The V gene is TRBV18, the J gene TRBJ1-1, with 7 nucleotides matching TRBD1. The CDR3 totals 13 residues. V lost 8 bases and J lost 0; bases outside the gene matches: 3. CDR1 and CDR2 from the germline V gene are KGHSH and LQKENI. CDR3 in amino acids: CASRGQMNTEAFF. CDR3 nucleotide sequence: TGTGCCAGCCGGGGACAGATGAACACTGAAGCTTTCTTT. The full variable domain, in which reference TRBV18 and TRBJ1-1 provide the parts outside the CDR3, is NAGVMQNPRHLVRRRGQEARLRCSPMKGHSHVYWYRQLPEEGLKFMVYLQKENIIDESGMPKERFSAEFPKEGPSILRIQQVVRGDSAAYFCASRGQMNTEAFFGQGTRLTVV.

Comment on this clone: The sample holds other DNA sequences that translate to the same CDR3. The chain is built from TRBV6-1 and TRBJ2-7; 14 bases line up with TRBD2. The germline CDR1 and CDR2 sequences are MNHNS and SASEGT. The trim removed 8 bases at V and 2 bases at J, leaving 2 bases unmatched. CDR3 size: 14 residues. The CDR3 DNA reads TGTGCCAGCTCGGGACTAGCGGGAGCCTACGAGCAGTACTTC. It codes for CASSGLAGAYEQYF.

The rearrangement joins TRBV5-8 to TRBJ2-7; D might be TRBD2 (7 bases). With 5 bases removed from V and 3 bases from J, the gap between germline ends came to 21 bases. Looked up from germline, CDR1 is SGHTS and CDR2 is YDEGEE. This CDR3 spans 16 amino acids. This CDR3 reads CASRTAEGEGRYEQYF. DNA for the CDR3: TGTGCCAGCAGGACGGCCGAGGGGGAGGGACGCTACGAGCAGTACTTC.

With respect to this clone: Other nucleotide sequences in the sample specify the same CDR3. This chain uses TRBV28 with TRBJ2-7, with TRBD2 matching 8 bases. This CDR3 comprises 14 residues. With V trimmed by 6 bases and J by 3 bases, 7 bases remained unmatched. From germline, CDR1 is MDHEN and CDR2 SYDVKM. The CDR3, as DNA: TGTGCCAGCAGCACAAGCGGGGGAAGCTACGAGCAGTACTTC. Residues: CASSTSGGSYEQYF.

The chain employs TRBV15 and TRBJ2-7, with D possibly being TRBD2 (6 bases). The length of the CDR3 is 12 residues. The V end was cut by 0 bases, the J end by 12 bases, with 12 bases between. From germline, CDR1 is LNHNV and CDR2 YYDKDF (reference sequence). This CDR3 reads CATSRDSGSRYF. Here the CDR3 DNA reads TGTGCCACCAGCAGAGATTCCGGGAGCAGGTACTTC.

This CDR3 is CASSPRVGGYTF. CDR3 in DNA: TGTGCCAGCAGCCCCAGGGTGGGTGGCTACACCTTC. The rearrangement uses TRBV7-8 and TRBJ1-2; perhaps TRBD1 as D (5 bases). This CDR3 contains 12 residues. V was pared by 5 bases and J by 7 bases, with 11 bases between. The V gene's germline CDR1 is SGHVS and CDR2 FQNEAQ.

The chain has TRBV2 and TRBJ2-7; 8 nucleotides align to TRBD1. The CDR3 loop spans 14 amino acids. J gave up 4 bases and V 6 bases, and 8 bases lay outside the gene matches. Germline loops: CDR1 SNHLY, CDR2 FYNNEI. The CDR3 DNA reads TGTGCCAGCAGGGGAGCAGGGGGCTTGTACGAGCAGTACTTC. This gives the protein CASRGAGGLYEQYF.

V usage is TRBV10-3 and J usage is TRBJ2-5; 7 positions match TRBD2. Losses at the gene ends were 2 bases for V and 2 bases for J; bases not matched to a gene: 8. CDR1 and CDR2 from the germline V gene are ENHRY and SYGVKD. The CDR3 is made up of 16 amino acids. CDR3 amino acids: CAISESDGGGQETQYF. CDR3 nucleotides: TGTGCCATCAGTGAGAGTGATGGGGGGGGTCAAGAGACCCAGTACTTC.

The chain joins TRBV4-1 to TRBJ2-7, with D uncertain. Looked up from germline, CDR1 is MGHRA and CDR2 is YSYEKL. The CDR3 runs to 16 residues. V dropped 2 bases and J dropped 7 bases, with 21 bases sitting between them. The CDR3 DNA sequence: TGCGCCAGCAGCCAACCCGGCCAGCGAAAGTGGTGGGAGCAGTACTTC. Translated: CASSQPGQRKWWEQYF.

The rearrangement uses TRBV30 and TRBJ1-2; D gene unclear. V lost 0 bases and J 10 bases, leaving 12 bases between the germline ends. The CDR3 has 12 amino acids. The germline CDR1 and CDR2 sequences are GTSNPN and SVGIG (reference sequence). The CDR3 DNA reads TGTGCCTGGAGTGTAGTCCTTTGGACCTACACCTTC. Its protein product is CAWSVVLWTYTF.

This chain links TRBV27 with TRBJ2-7, with 14 bases lining up with TRBD2. The CDR3 covers 18 residues. The germline V gene encodes CDR1 MNHEY and CDR2 SMNVEV (reference sequence). V lost 5 bases and J lost 5; bases outside the gene matches: 14. The CDR3 DNA sequence: TGTGCCAGCAGTCCAGGGTTGGGACTAGCGGGAGTGAAGAACGAGCAGTACTTC. Translation gives CASSPGLGLAGVKNEQYF.

This chain connects TRBV5-5 to TRBJ2-7; D possibly corresponds to TRBD2 (6 bases). Trimming cost V 4 bases and J 4 bases, with 18 bases left between them. Looked up from germline, CDR1 is SGHKS and CDR2 is YYEKEE (reference sequence). The CDR3 consists of 15 residues. CDR3 in amino acids: CASSLEQLAVYEQYF. CDR3 in DNA: TGTGCCAGCAGCCTGGAGCAACTAGCTGTATACGAGCAGTACTTC.

The chain carries TRBV7-2 and TRBJ2-7, with D perhaps TRBD1 (5 bases). This CDR3 is built from 14 residues. Germline loops: CDR1 SGHTA, CDR2 FQGNSA. Trimming removed 2 bases from V and 2 bases from J, with 10 bases in between. The CDR3 DNA sequence: TGTGCCAGCAGCTTATCAAGACAGCCCTACGAGCAGTACTTC. Protein: CASSLSRQPYEQYF. Variable domain in full (rest from reference TRBV7-2 and TRBJ2-7): GAGVSQSPSNKVTEKGKDVELRCDPISGHTALYWYRQSLGQGLEFLIYFQGNSAPDKSGLPSDRFSAERTGGSVSTLTIQRTQQEDSAVYLCASSLSRQPYEQYFGPGTRLTVT.

This chain joins TRBV6-1 and TRBJ2-7; D might be TRBD2 (5 bases). Trimming stripped 10 bases from V and 0 bases from J, with 16 bases between. Germline CDR1 MNHNS, CDR2 SASEGT. The CDR3 covers 14 residues. CDR3 sequence: CATSLAYLSYEQYF. In DNA, the CDR3 is TGTGCCACCTCGCTAGCTTACCTCTCCTACGAGCAGTACTTC.

This chain connects TRBV5-8 to TRBJ1-3, with D hard to call. Trimming removed 0 bases from V and 0 bases from J, with 10 bases in between. Looked up from germline, CDR1 is SGHTS and CDR2 is YDEGEE. This CDR3 region has 16 residues. Here the CDR3 reads CASSLVRADSGNTIYF. In DNA, the CDR3 is TGTGCCAGCAGCTTGGTTAGGGCAGACTCTGGAAACACCATATATTTT. The complete variable domain, with remaining parts taken from reference TRBV5-8 and TRBJ1-3, reads EAGVTQSPTHLIKTRGQQATLRCSPISGHTSVYWYQQALGLGLQFLLWYDEGEERNRGNFPPRFSGRQFPNYSSELNVNALELEDSALYLCASSLVRADSGNTIYFGEGSWLTVV.

This clone has just one count. The V and J genes are TRBV9 and TRBJ2-5, with D hard to call. Trimming stripped 0 bases from V and 0 bases from J, with 15 bases between. CDR1 SGDLS and CDR2 YYNGEE come from the germline V gene. The CDR3 totals 17 residues. The CDR3 nucleotides are TGTGCCAGCAGCGTAGGTACCGGACGGACCGACCAAGAGACCCAGTACTTC. Its protein is CASSVGTGRTDQETQYF.

This rearrangement joins TRBV11-2 to TRBJ1-6, with D unclear. This CDR3 spans 15 amino acids. V lost 1 base, J lost 1 base, and 5 bases lay in between. Germline CDR1 and CDR2: SGHAT and FQNNGV. CDR3 protein: CASSLGRSYNSPLHF. The DNA for the CDR3 is TGTGCCAGCAGCTTAGGGCGGTCCTATAATTCACCCCTCCACTTT.

A word on this clone: This sample includes further DNA sequences coding for the same CDR3. This rearrangement joins TRBV5-1 to TRBJ2-2, with a possible D match to TRBD1 (6 bases). CDR1 is SGHRS and CDR2 is YFSETQ in the germline V gene. Trimming took 0 bases from V and 3 from J, leaving 6 bases between them. There are 14 residues in the CDR3. CDR3 loop: CASSLEGDTGELFF. Here the CDR3 DNA reads TGCGCCAGCAGCTTGGAGGGGGACACCGGGGAGCTGTTTTTT.

Notes on this clone: This specimen includes other DNA sequences encoding the same CDR3. The chain uses TRBV27 and TRBJ2-7; no clear D. Per germline, CDR1 MNHEY and CDR2 SMNVEV (reference sequence). Trimming cost V 3 bases and J 1 base, with 7 bases left between them. This CDR3 is built from 13 residues. This chain's CDR3 is CASSLGLSYEQYF. The CDR3 DNA reads as TGTGCCAGCAGTTTGGGTTTGTCCTACGAGCAGTACTTC.

This chain joins TRBV28 and TRBJ1-2, with a tentative D call TRBD1 (5 bases). The CDR3 totals 14 residues. V lost 7 bases to trimming and J lost 3 bases, with 15 bases between them. Germline V gene sequence: CDR1 MDHEN, CDR2 SYDVKM. This CDR3 is CASNRGGSDYGYTF. The CDR3 DNA reads as TGTGCCAGCAATAGGGGCGGTTCTGACTATGGCTACACCTTC.